Described below is a single T cell receptor beta chain sequence and its context. The data are from a study of blood T cell repertoires in COVID-19. In the study overall: The study drew acute and convalescent COVID-19 samples from the United States, Italy and Spain.

Profiling relied on immunoSEQ multiplex PCR, and the TCRdb table lists in-frame clones only, not all of them. The sample has 120,000 to 150,000 clones, about four fifths seen once; the top ten hold roughly 1.7%. The cohort comprised adults aged about 18 to 90 years residing in approximately 25 US areas. A COVID-19 case was met by exposed participants within 2 weeks before study entry. CDR1 is GTSNPN and CDR2 is SVGIG in the germline V gene (reference sequence). This CDR3 spans 18 amino acids. Trimming at V came to 3 bases and at J to 0 bases, leaving 16 bases not matched to a gene. This receptor was obtained from a woman younger than 30 who had been exposed to COVID-19. The sample was PBMCs or T cells enriched from blood (not recorded which). This chain uses TRBV30 with TRBJ1-2; 7 nucleotides match TRBD1. CDR3 in DNA: TGTGCCTGGAGGTCCCCTAGACAGGGCGACCAAGCTAACTATGGCTACACCTTC. It is translated as CAWRSPRQGDQANYGYTF.